The T cell receptor (beta chain) under discussion was sequenced for a study of fetal regulatory T cell absence and autoimmunity. The CDR3 extends over 15 amino acids. Deletions cut 6 bases from V and 1 base from J, with 15 bases between. The germline V gene encodes CDR1 MNHEY and CDR2 SMNVEV (reference sequence). The assay was run at survey level. Clones were sequenced by immunoSEQ multiplex PCR, and TCRdb holds only the in-frame ones, with some missing. This table has some 44,000 clones, about 80% appearing once. Regarding the study as a whole: TRB gene family usage was broadly similar in cord blood and pancreas. In IPEX, the enrichment was taken to support antigen-driven autoimmunity before birth. Pancreas TCRs were oligoclonally enriched versus cord blood, some clones over 80-fold.

As to this clone: Its antigen is currently unknown.

This receptor was taken from a newborn boy with IPEX syndrome. The sequenced sample consisted of cord blood. J is TRBJ1-1 and V is TRBV27; no clear D. Here the CDR3 reads CASSPGWAGNTEAFF. CDR3 nucleotide sequence: TGTGCCAGCAGCCCGGGGTGGGCAGGGAACACTGAAGCTTTCTTT.